What follows are 32 T cell receptor beta chains derived from one specimen sequenced in a study of cytomegalovirus exposure and HLA in healthy donors. Vbeta (60) and Jbeta (13) primers were used in the PCR. The data were produced by immunoSEQ multiplex PCR, yet TCRdb's version contains in-frame clones alone and is incomplete. The sample lists about 180,000 clones, approximately 80% occurring once. Sequencing was performed on PBMCs. These receptors all stem from a man younger than 35 in good health and CMV-seronegative.

V is TRBV4-1 and J is TRBJ2-1; 11 nucleotides align to TRBD2. V lost 0 bases, J lost 4 bases, and 5 bases stayed unmatched. Looked up from germline, CDR1 is MGHRA and CDR2 is YSYEKL. The CDR3 is 17 amino acids. CDR3 region: CASSQEVTSGVYNEQFF. CDR3 DNA: TGCGCCAGCAGCCAAGAAGTGACTAGCGGGGTTTACAATGAGCAGTTCTTC.

The chain joins TRBV9 to TRBJ1-3, with D unclear. Trimming cost V 2 bases and J 1 base, with 13 bases left between them. The V gene's germline CDR1 is SGDLS and CDR2 YYNGEE. The CDR3 covers 16 residues. The CDR3 loop reads CASSVFASESGNTIYF. DNA of the CDR3: TGTGCCAGCAGCGTTTTCGCCTCAGAATCTGGAAACACCATATATTTT.

The V gene is TRBV7-9, the J gene TRBJ2-3, with D perhaps TRBD2 (6 bases). The CDR3 is 14 residues long. Looked up from germline, CDR1 is SEHNR and CDR2 is FQNEAQ (reference sequence). With 5 bases removed from V and 2 bases from J, the gap between germline ends came to 11 bases. CDR3 protein: CASSLSGTTDTQYF. The CDR3 DNA sequence: TGTGCCAGCAGCCTTAGCGGAACCACAGATACGCAGTATTTT.

There are a few counts of this clone. This chain joins TRBV2 and TRBJ2-7; TRBD1 aligns across 11 bases. The V segment lost 4 bases and the J segment 4 bases; nucleotides outside the gene matches: 6. This CDR3 comprises 15 residues. The germline V gene has CDR1 SNHLY and CDR2 FYNNEI. Written as DNA, the CDR3 is TGTGCCAGCAGTGGGGGACAGGGGGGCCCATACGAGCAGTACTTC. This sequence encodes CASSGGQGGPYEQYF. Full variable domain (rest looked up from reference TRBV2 and TRBJ2-7): EPEVTQTPSHQVTQMGQEVILRCVPISNHLYFYWYRQILGQKVEFLVSFYNNEISEKSEIFDDQFSVERPDGSNFTLKIRSTKLEDSAMYFCASSGGQGGPYEQYFGPGTRLTVT.

The chain couples TRBV25-1 to TRBJ1-1; 12 bases are a match to TRBD1. Germline CDR1 and CDR2: MGHDK and SYGVNS. The CDR3 runs 14 residues. After removal of 4 bases from V and 6 bases from J, the junction contained 3 bases not matched to a gene. The CDR3 DNA is TGTGCCAGCAGTGCGGGACAGGGGGCCGCTGAAGCTTTCTTT. Translated: CASSAGQGAAEAFF.

The chain combines TRBV7-9 with TRBJ2-6; TRBD1 matches 7 bases. The germline CDR1 and CDR2 sequences are SEHNR and FQNEAQ (reference sequence). Trimming took 5 bases from V and 0 from J; bases not matched to a gene: 4. The CDR3 covers 16 residues. The CDR3 loop is CASSPTGTSGANVLTF. CDR3 nucleotide sequence: TGTGCCAGCAGCCCGACAGGGACCTCTGGGGCCAACGTCCTGACTTTC.

This clone was counted between two and nine times. V is TRBV19 and J is TRBJ2-7; the match to TRBD1 covers 9 bases. Germline V gene sequence: CDR1 LNHDA, CDR2 SQIVND (reference sequence). The V segment lost 0 bases and the J segment 4 bases; nucleotides outside the gene matches: 16. The length of the CDR3 is 19 residues. CDR3 coding DNA: TGTGCCAGTAGTATAGACCATCCGGGACAGGGAGGGGCATCGTACGAGCAGTACTTC. Amino acid sequence: CASSIDHPGQGGASYEQYF.

This clone turned up a few times. This chain joins TRBV11-2 and TRBJ2-7; 10 bases align to TRBD2. Losses at the gene ends were 0 bases for V and 3 bases for J; bases not matched to a gene: 11. Germline V gene sequence: CDR1 SGHAT, CDR2 FQNNGV. The CDR3 extends over 18 amino acids. CDR3 region: CASSLDSIAGGRGYEQYF. Here the CDR3 DNA reads TGTGCCAGCAGCTTAGACTCTATAGCGGGAGGAAGGGGCTACGAGCAGTACTTC.

This chain uses TRBV7-8 with TRBJ1-2; D not resolved. In germline, CDR1 is SGHVS, CDR2 FQNEAQ. The CDR3 is 13 residues long. V shed 0 bases and J shed 4 bases, with 6 bases lying between them. In DNA, the CDR3 is TGTGCCAGCAGCTTAGCCGGGAGCTATGGCTACACCTTC. Amino acid sequence: CASSLAGSYGYTF.

In DNA, the CDR3 is TGTGCCAGCAGCATCCGGGGGGAGTTAACTGAAGCTTTCTTT. Translated, it gives CASSIRGELTEAFF. The V call is TRBV28, the J call TRBJ1-1; D might be TRBD1 (5 bases). CDR1 and CDR2 from the germline V gene are MDHEN and SYDVKM. Deletions cut 6 bases from V and 5 bases from J, with 16 bases between. CDR3 length: 14 residues.

The chain combines TRBV5-1 with TRBJ1-1; TRBD1 might be the D (6 bases). CDR3 length equals 14 residues. The V end lost 4 bases, the J end lost 0 bases, and 10 bases lay between the germline ends. The germline gives CDR1 SGHRS, CDR2 YFSETQ. The CDR3 protein is CASSPRTVNTEAFF. The CDR3 nucleotides are TGCGCCAGCAGCCCCCGGACAGTGAACACTGAAGCTTTCTTT. Together with reference TRBV5-1 and TRBJ1-1, the CDR3 gives the full variable domain: KAGVTQTPRYLIKTRGQQVTLSCSPISGHRSVSWYQQTPGQGLQFLFEYFSETQRNKGNFPGRFSGRQFSNSRSEMNVSTLELGDSALYLCASSPRTVNTEAFFGQGTRLTVV.

This clone has only a few counts. The chain carries TRBV9 and TRBJ1-6, with TRBD1 as a possible D gene (5 bases). CDR3 length: 15 amino acids. Germline V CDR1 and CDR2: SGDLS, YYNGEE. V was cut by 0 bases and J by 6 bases, with 10 bases left in between. The CDR3 bases are TGTGCCAGCAGCGTAGGCGACAGTTCTAATTCACCCCTCCACTTT. The encoded protein is CASSVGDSSNSPLHF.

This chain joins TRBV28 and TRBJ1-1, with a weak D call TRBD1 (6 bases). This CDR3 is 16 amino acids long. Germline CDR1 reads MDHEN; CDR2 reads SYDVKM. V lost 5 bases and J lost 4, with 20 bases in between. The CDR3 reads CASSGWGGAVGTEAFF. The CDR3 region has the DNA TGTGCCAGCAGTGGATGGGGGGGGGCGGTGGGCACTGAAGCTTTCTTT.

The J gene is TRBJ1-1, the V gene TRBV28; TRBD1 matches 7 bases. The CDR3 covers 16 residues. Germline CDR1 MDHEN, CDR2 SYDVKM. With 7 bases clipped from V and 2 bases from J, the junction kept 13 bases outside the gene matches. The CDR3 spells CASIRGGGVRNTEAFF. The CDR3, as DNA: TGTGCCAGCATTAGAGGAGGGGGCGTTAGAAACACTGAAGCTTTCTTT.

This rearrangement joins TRBV30 to TRBJ2-7, with 12 bases lining up with TRBD2. J was trimmed by 4 bases and V by 5 bases; bases with no gene match: 12. This CDR3 has 16 amino acids. CDR1 and CDR2 from the germline V gene are GTSNPN and SVGIG (reference sequence). The CDR3 bases are TGTGCCTGGGCAATCAGAGGAGGGACTAGCGGGTACGAGCAGTACTTC. Protein sequence: CAWAIRGGTSGYEQYF.

This clone has more than one count but fewer than ten. The V call is TRBV7-4, the J call TRBJ1-4; D is perhaps TRBD1 (5 bases). Trimming shortened V by 2 bases and J by 6 bases, and 28 bases separated the two germline ends. Germline V gives CDR1 SGHVT, CDR2 SQSDAQ. This CDR3 has 20 amino acids. CDR3 sequence reads: CASSLPPGRASLDFDEKLFF. CDR3 nucleotide sequence: TGTGCCAGCAGCTTACCCCCCGGCAGGGCCTCCCTGGATTTTGATGAAAAACTGTTTTTT.

The J gene is TRBJ2-1, the V gene TRBV5-1, with 10 nucleotides matching TRBD1. V gave up 2 bases and J gave up 5 bases; unmatched junction bases: 4. The CDR3 extends over 15 amino acids. Looked up from germline, CDR1 is SGHRS and CDR2 is YFSETQ. CDR3: CASSLRTGGNNEQFF. CDR3 bases: TGCGCCAGCAGCTTAAGGACAGGGGGTAACAATGAGCAGTTCTTC.

The rearrangement uses TRBV5-8 and TRBJ1-5, with a weak D call TRBD1 (6 bases). Trimming took 1 base from V and 2 from J, leaving 10 bases between them. There are 15 residues in the CDR3. CDR1 is SGHTS, CDR2 YDEGEE, per germline. In nucleotides, the CDR3 is TGTGCCAGCAGCTTGCGGGGGGGCCGCAATCAGCCCCAGCATTTT. This codes for CASSLRGGRNQPQHF.

This clone was seen only a few times. The chain carries TRBV28 and TRBJ2-7, with TRBD2 as a possible D gene (5 bases). CDR3 length equals 12 residues. Per germline, CDR1 MDHEN and CDR2 SYDVKM. V lost 6 bases and J lost 3, with 9 bases in between. The CDR3 region is CASSLGSYEQYF. In DNA form, the CDR3 reads TGTGCCAGCAGCCTGGGGAGCTACGAGCAGTACTTC.

This clone was detected only a few times. J is TRBJ1-3 and V is TRBV30, with D uncertain. V gave up 1 base and J gave up 4 bases, with 14 bases separating them. The CDR3 has 15 amino acids. The germline gives CDR1 GTSNPN, CDR2 SVGIG (reference sequence). DNA for the CDR3: TGTGCCTGGAGTGCTCGCATGCGAAACGGAAACACCATATATTTT. This gives the protein CAWSARMRNGNTIYF.

This rearrangement joins TRBV25-1 to TRBJ1-2; TRBD1 aligns across 7 bases. The CDR3 contains 16 residues. The V gene end was trimmed by 1 base and the J gene end by 4 bases; junction bases not matched to a gene: 9. Germline assignment: CDR1 MGHDK and CDR2 SYGVNS. The CDR3 coding sequence is TGTGCCAGCAGTGAATCTGGGCAGGGGGTTCTCTATGGCTACACCTTC. Encoded protein: CASSESGQGVLYGYTF.

The chain combines TRBV28 with TRBJ2-7, with 9 positions matching TRBD2. CDR3 size: 14 residues. CDR1 and CDR2 (germline): MDHEN, SYDVKM. With V trimmed by 6 bases and J by 2 bases, 5 bases remained unmatched. Here the CDR3 reads CASSWGLAPYEQYF. CDR3 coding DNA: TGTGCCAGCAGCTGGGGACTAGCCCCCTACGAGCAGTACTTC.

The rearrangement joins TRBV6-1 to TRBJ2-5; TRBD2 matches at 7 bases. Germline values: CDR1 MNHNS, CDR2 SASEGT. The CDR3 covers 13 residues. The junction had 6 bases not matched to a gene; V was cut back by 6 bases and J by 5 bases. The CDR3 spells CASRRPGRETQYF. The CDR3 nucleotides read TGTGCCAGCAGAAGACCCGGGAGGGAGACCCAGTACTTC.

This chain links TRBV28 with TRBJ1-2; D is undetermined. The germline gives CDR1 MDHEN, CDR2 SYDVKM. Between the trimmed V and J ends, which lost 7 bases and 1 base, there was a span of 7 bases. The CDR3 is 12 amino acids. CDR3 loop: CASKTSNYGYTF. The CDR3 region has the DNA TGTGCCAGCAAAACTAGTAACTATGGCTACACCTTC.

The chain links TRBV30 to TRBJ2-5; 9 bases agree with TRBD1. The J call is uncertain, as TRBJ2-7 better fits the DNA end. The CDR3 runs to 13 residues. The germline V gene encodes CDR1 GTSNPN and CDR2 SVGIG (reference sequence). CDR3 residues: CAWTRDRAGEQYF. DNA for the CDR3: TGTGCCTGGACCAGGGACAGGGCCGGCGAGCAGTACTTC.

This rearrangement joins TRBV27 to TRBJ2-3; D is undetermined. This CDR3 has 11 amino acids. Trimming removed 3 bases at V and 5 bases at J, with 3 bases between. Germline V gene lookup returns CDR1 MNHEY and CDR2 SMNVEV (reference sequence). CDR3 nucleotides: TGTGCCAGCAGTTTTAGAGATACGCAGTATTTT. Protein sequence: CASSFRDTQYF.

V usage is TRBV7-3 and J usage is TRBJ2-7; possible D gene TRBD1, 6 bases. The CDR3 runs to 14 residues. V gave up 5 bases and J gave up 7 bases, with 18 bases separating them. Looked up from germline, CDR1 is SGHTA and CDR2 is FQGTGA. The CDR3 sequence: CASSPDPPRGEQYF. The CDR3 nucleotides read TGTGCCAGCAGCCCGGACCCACCTAGGGGGGAGCAGTACTTC.

The chain carries TRBV6-1 and TRBJ1-1; D remains ambiguous. This CDR3 comprises 14 residues. With 3 bases removed from V and 4 bases from J, the gap between germline ends came to 12 bases. Looked up from germline, CDR1 is MNHNS and CDR2 is SASEGT. Here the CDR3 DNA reads TGTGCCAGCAGTGAGGGCGGGTCGGGCACTGAAGCTTTCTTT. This codes for CASSEGGSGTEAFF.

CDR3 nucleotide sequence: TGCAGCGTTCAAGGGGCCAACGTCCTGACTTTC. Protein: CSVQGANVLTF. The chain combines TRBV29-1 with TRBJ2-6; no reliable D call. V was trimmed by 5 bases and J by 4 bases, leaving 3 bases between them. CDR1 and CDR2 from the germline V gene are SQVTM and ANQGSEA. This CDR3 is built from 11 residues.

The CDR3 bases are TGTGCCAGCAGGGGAGGAGGATTCTCCTACGAGCAGTACTTC. Protein product: CASRGGGFSYEQYF. The gene calls are TRBV6-6 and TRBJ2-7; D is possibly TRBD2 (6 bases). Per germline, CDR1 MNHNY and CDR2 SVGAGI (reference sequence). CDR3 size: 14 residues. V lost 6 bases, J lost 0 bases, and 12 bases lay in between.

V gene TRBV29-1 combines with J gene TRBJ2-3; D gene ambiguous. CDR1 SQVTM and CDR2 ANQGSEA come from the germline V gene. This CDR3 is 14 amino acids long. Between the trimmed V and J ends, which lost 4 bases and 1 base, there was a span of 12 bases. The chain's CDR3 is CSVVSRRGTDTQYF. The CDR3 DNA follows: TGCAGCGTTGTTTCTAGGAGAGGCACAGATACGCAGTATTTT.

J is TRBJ1-5 and V is TRBV30; D uncertain. Deletions cut 0 bases from V and 4 bases from J, with 7 bases between. Germline V gene data show CDR1 as GTSNPN and CDR2 as SVGIG (reference sequence). The CDR3 covers 13 residues. CDR3 in DNA: TGTGCCTGGAGTGTACAGAAAAATCAGCCCCAGCATTTT. This translates into CAWSVQKNQPQHF.